This T cell receptor beta chain is from a study of Ad26.COV2.S vaccination and SARS-CoV-2 variants. Looking at the study overall: Into the muscle, Ad26.COV2.S was dosed once or twice, 56 days apart.

Study-wide results and caveats: Comparability of non-spike TCR breadth was observed across vaccine and placebo recipients. Those who received the vaccine showed greater spike-specific TCR breadth than those given placebo.

Treatment reported: some 19 received Ad26.COV2.S at low or high dose, single or two shots; 5 received placebo; per-sample allocation not given. Sampling was done on day 63 after the first vaccine or placebo injection. This clone has a handful of counts. Its antigen remains unidentified. This CDR3 is built from 18 residues. Per the germline V gene, CDR1 is LGHNA and CDR2 is YNFKEQ. Trimming cost V 1 base and J 4 bases, with 17 bases left between them. Data came from immunoSEQ multiplex PCR; TCRdb stores just in-frame clones and leaves some out. The sample records approximately 500,000 clones, approximately 90% being singletons.

The sequences come from peripheral blood, collected in a trial of Ad26.COV2.S vaccine versus placebo. The TCR was taken from a person between 18 and 65 years old who received the Ad26.COV2.S COVID-19 vaccine or a placebo. This sequence joins TRBV4-2 and TRBJ2-6; D perhaps matches TRBD1 (6 bases). DNA for the CDR3: TGTGCCAGCAGCCAAGTCTCCAGGGGTCCCGGCGGGGCCAACGTCCTGACTTTC. The encoded protein is CASSQVSRGPGGANVLTF.